The 32 T cell receptor beta chains below all came from one sample that was sequenced in a study of T cell repertoires in cytomegalovirus infection. TCRdb called the reads again in MiXCR, with one record for every CDR3 protein. The table lists fewer than 550,000 distinct CDR3 sequences, approximately 10% of them singletons. Specimen: PBMCs. The receptors derive from a human donor in good health (CMV status not recorded). Some clones in this sample may be carry-over from other donors' samples.

This clonotype was seen many times. This rearrangement joins TRBV20-1 to TRBJ1-1; the D gene is possibly TRBD1 (6 bases). CDR1 DFQATT and CDR2 SNEGSKA come from the germline V gene (reference sequence). The length of the CDR3 is 15 residues. V was cut by 0 bases and J by 4 bases, with 15 bases left in between. The CDR3 DNA follows: TGCAGTGCTAGAGATGAACGAAGGGGGATCACTGAAGCTTTCTTT. This sequence encodes CSARDERRGITEAFF.

This chain links TRBV12-3 or TRBV12-4 with TRBJ1-1; a possible D gene is TRBD1 (6 bases). V dropped 6 bases and J dropped 0 bases, with 14 bases sitting between them. The CDR3 extends over 15 amino acids. CDR3 residues: CASSVGGRVNTEAFF. In DNA form, the CDR3 reads TGTGCCAGCAGCGTAGGGGGTCGGGTGAACACTGAAGCTTTCTTT.

There are many counts of this clonotype. The rearrangement uses TRBV6-5 and TRBJ1-1; maybe TRBD1 (5 bases). Trimming removed 2 bases at V and 11 bases at J, with 18 bases between. CDR1 and CDR2 from the germline V gene are MNHEY and SVGAGI. CDR3 size: 14 residues. The CDR3 coding sequence is TGTGCCAGCAGTTACGGGGGAGGGGCCGACAAGGCTTTCTTT. It is translated as CASSYGGGADKAFF.

The V gene is TRBV6-5, the J gene TRBJ2-3, with TRBD1 identical over 9 bases. Germline V gene data show CDR1 as MNHEY and CDR2 as SVGAGI. J gave up 5 bases and V 4 bases, and 7 bases lay outside the gene matches. The CDR3 runs to 15 residues. The CDR3 DNA reads as TGTGCCAGCAGTTCAACAGGGGGCGAGGGAGATACGCAGTATTTT. Its translation is CASSSTGGEGDTQYF.

This clonotype was observed a handful of times. V is TRBV2 and J is TRBJ2-7; the D is unclear. V was clipped by 7 bases and J by 3 bases, with 10 bases between them. Germline V gives CDR1 SNHLY, CDR2 FYNNEI. The CDR3 is 12 residues long. The CDR3 is CASKRQSYEQYF. CDR3 nucleotides: TGTGCCAGCAAGAGGCAGAGCTACGAGCAGTACTTC.

This rearrangement joins TRBV10-3 to TRBJ1-6; TRBD1 agrees at 7 bases. The germline gives CDR1 ENHRY, CDR2 SYGVKD. The CDR3 covers 15 residues. V lost 0 bases to trimming and J lost 7 bases; unmatched junction nucleotides: 3. The DNA of the CDR3 is TGTGCCATCAGTGAGTCCGGGACAGAAAATTCACCCCTCCACTTT. It specifies CAISESGTENSPLHF.

This clonotype appeared many times. The chain employs TRBV20-1 and TRBJ1-2; TRBD1 might be the D (5 bases). V was cut by 0 bases and J by 3 bases, with 14 bases left in between. The CDR3 loop spans 15 amino acids. In germline, CDR1 is DFQATT, CDR2 SNEGSKA (reference sequence). The CDR3, as DNA: TGCAGTGCTAGAGATCCGAGAGGGGAGGACTATGGCTACACCTTC. It translates to CSARDPRGEDYGYTF.

In this sample, this clonotype turned up many times. The CDR3 reads CASSAGMGWDQPQHF. CDR3 nucleotides: TGTGCCAGCAGTGCAGGGATGGGGTGGGATCAGCCCCAGCATTTT. The gene calls are TRBV6-1 and TRBJ1-5; possibly TRBD1 for D (5 bases). Germline V lookup: CDR1 MNHNS, CDR2 SASEGT. This CDR3 is 15 amino acids long. Trimming left V 4 bases short and J 5 bases short, with 15 bases between.

Of note for this clonotype: A much larger clone differs by one base, so this may be a read error. CDR3 loop: CASKEGSHGYTF. The CDR3 coding sequence is TGTGCCAGCAAAGAGGGAAGCCATGGCTACACCTTC. The V gene is TRBV28, the J gene TRBJ1-2; D is undetermined. The germline V gene has CDR1 MDHEN and CDR2 SYDVKM. The CDR3 totals 12 residues. Trimming took 7 bases from V and 6 from J, leaving 12 bases between them.

This clonotype was recorded a few times. The rearrangement joins TRBV3-1 to TRBJ1-4; possibly TRBD1 for D (6 bases). The V gene lost 8 bases and the J gene lost 5 bases, with 12 bases spanning the gap. The length of the CDR3 is 13 residues. Germline V gene lookup returns CDR1 LGHDT and CDR2 YNNKEL (reference sequence). CDR3 loop: CASGRQGNEKLFF. CDR3 coding DNA: TGTGCCAGCGGCCGTCAGGGGAATGAAAAACTGTTTTTT. The variable domain in full, completed from reference TRBV3-1 and TRBJ1-4, reads DTAVSQTPKYLVTQMGNDKSIKCEQNLGHDTMYWYKQDSKKFLKIMFSYNNKELIINETVPNRFSPKSPDKAHLNLHINSLELGDSAVYFCASGRQGNEKLFFGSGTQLSVL.

About this clonotype itself: A much larger clone sits a single nucleotide away, making a read error possible. V usage is TRBV29-1 and J usage is TRBJ1-2, with D unresolved. Trimming took 0 bases from V and 2 from J, leaving 16 bases between them. Germline loops: CDR1 SQVTM, CDR2 ANQGSEA. CDR3 length equals 16 residues. This CDR3 reads CSVEDGEPTPNYGYTF. DNA of the CDR3: TGCAGCGTTGAAGATGGGGAACCAACCCCGAACTATGGCTACACCTTC.

This clonotype occurred a few times. The chain is built from TRBV4-1 and TRBJ1-5; 7 nucleotides line up with TRBD1. This CDR3 has 16 amino acids. J gave up 3 bases and V 4 bases, and 9 bases lay outside the gene matches. Germline CDR1 is MGHRA and CDR2 is YSYEKL. The CDR3 reads CASSPPGGGINQPQHF. Here the CDR3 DNA reads TGCGCCAGCAGCCCTCCGGGAGGGGGCATCAATCAGCCCCAGCATTTT.

This sequence joins TRBV30 and TRBJ2-2; no definite D call. This CDR3 contains 15 residues. V shed 3 bases and J shed 4 bases, with 15 bases lying between them. Germline V gives CDR1 GTSNPN, CDR2 SVGIG (reference sequence). The CDR3 DNA reads as TGTGCCTGGAGCGTGTTAAGGAGAGTCACCGGGGAGCTGTTTTTT. Translated: CAWSVLRRVTGELFF.

This clonotype has only a few counts. V gene TRBV29-1 combines with J gene TRBJ2-1; either TRBD1 or TRBD2 may supply D (6 bases each). CDR1 and CDR2 from the germline V gene are SQVTM and ANQGSEA. Trimming removed 3 bases at V and 5 bases at J, with 14 bases between. The CDR3 runs to 14 residues. DNA for the CDR3: TGCAGCGTTGATGGGGGGCTATTCAACAATGAGCAGTTCTTC. Residues: CSVDGGLFNNEQFF.

CDR3 sequence (DNA): TGTGCCTGGAGTGGAGGGCGTCGGAACACAGATACGCAGTATTTT. Translated: CAWSGGRRNTDTQYF. This chain joins TRBV30 and TRBJ2-3; the D gene is possibly TRBD2 (5 bases). The CDR3 extends over 15 amino acids. V shed 1 base and J shed 2 bases, with 13 bases lying between them. Germline lookup yields CDR1 GTSNPN and CDR2 SVGIG (reference sequence).

The sample holds many counts of this clonotype. J is TRBJ2-1 and V is TRBV14; TRBD2 matches 7 bases. This CDR3 is built from 15 residues. Germline lookup yields CDR1 SGHDN and CDR2 FVKESK. With V trimmed by 6 bases and J by 9 bases, 14 bases remained unmatched. CDR3 region: CASRPGTMRHPEQFF. In nucleotides, the CDR3 is TGTGCCAGCAGGCCCGGGACTATGAGGCATCCTGAGCAGTTCTTC.

This clonotype showed up many times. V is TRBV20-1 and J is TRBJ2-7, with TRBD1 identical over 8 bases. Trimming at V came to 5 bases and at J to 0 bases, leaving 3 bases not matched to a gene. CDR3 size: 13 residues. CDR1 and CDR2 from the germline V gene are DFQATT and SNEGSKA (reference sequence). CDR3: CSADRGLSYEQYF. In DNA, the CDR3 is TGCAGTGCTGACAGGGGCCTCTCCTACGAGCAGTACTTC.

About this clonotype itself: A much larger clone differs from this one at a single base, so this may be a read error. The chain carries TRBV10-3 and TRBJ2-1; possibly TRBD2 for D (5 bases). CDR1 is ENHRY and CDR2 is SYGVKD in the germline V gene. The CDR3 is made up of 15 amino acids. V dropped 6 bases and J dropped 5 bases, with 17 bases sitting between them. The CDR3 DNA sequence: TGTGCCATCAGGGCCACAGCAAGCGGTAACAATGAGCAGTTCTTC. Its translation is CAIRATASGNNEQFF.

This clonotype was counted many times. The rearrangement joins TRBV7-8 to TRBJ2-7; the D is unclear. V lost 1 base and J 2 bases, leaving 9 bases between the germline ends. Germline V gene lookup returns CDR1 SGHVS and CDR2 FQNEAQ. This CDR3 is built from 14 residues. This CDR3 is CASSLEAVPYEQYF. As DNA, the CDR3 is TGTGCCAGCAGCTTAGAGGCTGTACCCTACGAGCAGTACTTC.

The table lists this clonotype with many counts. The J gene is TRBJ1-1, the V gene TRBV4-1; D call uncertain. The germline gives CDR1 MGHRA, CDR2 YSYEKL. V lost 4 bases and J 4 bases, leaving 16 bases between the germline ends. This CDR3 is built from 15 residues. CDR3 bases: TGCGCCAGCAGCCTCAAGGGCCTGAGTGGCACTGAAGCTTTCTTT. Translated, it gives CASSLKGLSGTEAFF.

This clonotype was observed at least ten times. The chain carries TRBV18 and TRBJ1-6, with a weak D call TRBD1 (5 bases). This CDR3 has 18 residues. Germline CDR1 reads KGHSH; CDR2 reads LQKENI. V dropped 10 bases and J dropped 0 bases, with 22 bases sitting between them. The CDR3 DNA reads as TGTGCCAACTCTCCCAGGAGGGGCATGAGCTCCTATAATTCACCCCTCCACTTT. Protein product: CANSPRRGMSSYNSPLHF.

This clonotype was counted ten times or more. The rearrangement joins TRBV7-7 to TRBJ2-1, with 7 bases lining up with TRBD1. The CDR3 is made up of 13 amino acids. The J segment lost 5 bases and the V segment lost 5 bases, leaving 3 bases of the junction unmatched. Germline V gene data show CDR1 as SSHAT and CDR2 as FNYEAQ (reference sequence). The CDR3 bases are TGTGCCAGCAGCCAGACAGGGCACAATGAGCAGTTCTTC. It encodes CASSQTGHNEQFF.

The sample holds a few counts of this clonotype. This rearrangement joins TRBV7-2 to TRBJ1-5; no clear D gene. The ends were cut back, 3 bases at V and 4 bases at J, with 7 bases in the middle. There are 13 residues in the CDR3. Germline assignment: CDR1 SGHTA and CDR2 FQGNSA. The CDR3 spells CASSFQDNQPQHF. CDR3 DNA: TGTGCCAGCAGCTTTCAGGATAATCAGCCCCAGCATTTT.

The chain recombines TRBV27 with TRBJ2-4; D is uncertain. The V and J ends lost 3 bases and 8 bases respectively, with 11 bases between them. The V gene's germline CDR1 is MNHEY and CDR2 SMNVEV (reference sequence). The CDR3 loop spans 13 amino acids. The CDR3 DNA sequence: TGTGCCAGCAGTTTCGGTGGGAAGGACATTCAGTACTTC. This sequence encodes CASSFGGKDIQYF.

This clonotype was counted many times. The V gene is TRBV7-3, the J gene TRBJ2-3, with 12 nucleotides matching TRBD2. The germline CDR1 and CDR2 sequences are SGHTA and FQGTGA. This CDR3 has 16 residues. V shed 3 bases and J 0 bases; nucleotides not matched to a gene: 1. DNA of the CDR3: TGTGCCAGCAGCTTCGGACTAGCGGGGAGCACAGATACGCAGTATTTT. It translates to CASSFGLAGSTDTQYF. Filled out from reference TRBV7-3 and TRBJ2-3, the complete variable domain reads GAGVSQTPSNKVTEKGKYVELRCDPISGHTALYWYRQSLGQGPEFLIYFQGTGAADDSGLPNDRFFAVRPEGSVSTLKIQRTERGDSAVYLCASSFGLAGSTDTQYFGPGTRLTVL.

This clonotype was counted at least ten times. The V call is TRBV20-1, the J call TRBJ1-2; D is perhaps TRBD1 (5 bases). Germline CDR1 is DFQATT and CDR2 is SNEGSKA (reference sequence). Trimming pared 0 bases from V and 2 bases from J, leaving 13 bases between. The CDR3 sequence is 15 residues long. The CDR3 region is CSARDGGGTNYGYTF. CDR3 DNA: TGCAGTGCTAGAGATGGGGGGGGGACCAACTATGGCTACACCTTC.

This clonotype was observed a handful of times. The CDR3 nucleotides are TGTGCCAGTAGGAGCCAACAGGGGTATGTCCCCGGGGAGCTGTTTTTT. Translating gives CASRSQQGYVPGELFF. The gene calls are TRBV19 and TRBJ2-2, with TRBD1 matching 7 bases. Germline assignment: CDR1 LNHDA and CDR2 SQIVND (reference sequence). The CDR3 contains 16 residues. V shed 6 bases and J 6 bases; nucleotides not matched to a gene: 13.

This clonotype was recorded many times. This chain uses TRBV5-6 with TRBJ2-1; 9 bases agree with TRBD2. CDR3 length: 16 residues. In germline, CDR1 is SGHDT, CDR2 YYEEEE. V lost 3 bases to trimming and J lost 7 bases; unmatched junction nucleotides: 11. CDR3 in DNA: TGTGCCAGCAGCTCGCCAAAGAGCGGGAGGTTTAATGAGCAGTTCTTC. The encoded protein is CASSSPKSGRFNEQFF.

This clonotype was recorded a few times. The chain links TRBV5-6 to TRBJ1-6, with a tentative D call TRBD1 (6 bases). The germline gives CDR1 SGHDT, CDR2 YYEEEE. This CDR3 is 16 amino acids long. Trimming removed 0 bases at V and 6 bases at J, with 13 bases between. CDR3 amino acids: CASSLDRGRSNSPLHF. CDR3 sequence (DNA): TGTGCCAGCAGCTTGGATAGGGGGAGGTCTAATTCACCCCTCCACTTT. Full variable domain (missing parts from reference TRBV5-6 and TRBJ1-6): DAGVTQSPTHLIKTRGQQVTLRCSPKSGHDTVSWYQQALGQGPQFIFQYYEEEERQRGNFPDRFSGHQFPNYSSELNVNALLLGDSALYLCASSLDRGRSNSPLHFGNGTRLTVT.

DNA for the CDR3: TGTGCCAGTCGCCGGAGACAGGGGTGGGACGAGCAGTACTTC. Protein: CASRRRQGWDEQYF. The gene calls are TRBV12-3 or TRBV12-4 and TRBJ2-7; 8 bases map to TRBD1. Trimming removed 9 bases from V and 5 bases from J; junction bases left unmatched: 12. This CDR3 is 14 amino acids long.

At least ten counts were recorded for this clonotype. V usage is TRBV18 and J usage is TRBJ1-6; TRBD1 agrees at 11 bases. CDR1 KGHSH and CDR2 LQKENI come from the germline V gene. The CDR3 covers 15 residues. V lost 5 bases, J lost 9 bases, and 6 bases stayed unmatched. The CDR3 DNA sequence: TGTGCCAGCTCATCGGGACAGGGGGGGAGTTCACCCCTCCACTTT. Its translation: CASSSGQGGSSPLHF.

The V gene is TRBV28, the J gene TRBJ2-3; 9 nucleotides align to TRBD2. The CDR3 totals 18 residues. Losses at the gene ends were 3 bases for V and 6 bases for J; bases not matched to a gene: 16. The germline gives CDR1 MDHEN, CDR2 SYDVKM. The DNA for the CDR3 is TGTGCCAGCAGTTTTAGTCTAGCGGGACGGGGTGAAGTGGATACGCAGTATTTT. Its translation: CASSFSLAGRGEVDTQYF.